The source of this TCR beta chain is a study of early stage breast cancer tumors. The CDR3 totals 12 residues. V was shortened by 5 bases and J by 4 bases, with 11 bases between the two germline ends. The germline CDR1 and CDR2 sequences are GTSNPN and SVGIG (reference sequence). The repertoire was sequenced with immunoSEQ multiplex PCR; TCRdb's copy has only in-frame clones and lacks some. This sample has about 72,000 clones, with roughly 84% found just once. The sequenced sample was blood. The rearrangement joins TRBV30 to TRBJ2-5; D is possibly TRBD1 (6 bases). This clonotype was obtained from a person between 60 and 70 years old with breast cancer. The CDR3 is CAWGTGPETQYF. DNA of the CDR3: TGTGCCTGGGGAACAGGGCCAGAGACCCAGTACTTC.